Below are 24 T cell receptor beta chains sequenced from a single sample in a study of PD-L1 blockade in urothelial cancer. Measured with immunoSEQ multiplex PCR; TCRdb has only the in-frame clones, and not every one. Of about 38,000 clones listed, approximately 86% are singletons. Time point specified: pretreatment peripheral blood. Sequences were derived from PBMCs, sampled around atezolizumab (anti-PD-L1) treatment. These receptors were taken from an older man with urothelial cancer.

This chain joins TRBV6-1 and TRBJ1-2; 8 bases match TRBD1. The CDR3 has 14 residues. Unmatched junction bases numbered 6, after V lost 7 bases and J lost 2 bases. The V gene's germline CDR1 is MNHNS and CDR2 SASEGT. The CDR3 DNA reads TGTGCCAGCATCTCGGGACAGGACAACTATGGCTACACCTTC. It is translated as CASISGQDNYGYTF.

V usage is TRBV7-2 and J usage is TRBJ1-3; 11 bases are shared with TRBD1. The germline gives CDR1 SGHTA, CDR2 FQGNSA. The CDR3 length is 15 residues. Trimming at V came to 5 bases and at J to 2 bases, leaving 2 bases not matched to a gene. The CDR3 nucleotides are TGTGCCAGCAGCCCGGGACAGGGGGCTGGAAACACCATATATTTT. It translates to CASSPGQGAGNTIYF.

The gene calls are TRBV5-1 and TRBJ2-1; 7 nucleotides match TRBD2. V was clipped by 0 bases and J by 4 bases; unmatched bases: 7. Germline V gene data show CDR1 as SGHRS and CDR2 as YFSETQ. CDR3 length: 16 residues. Written as DNA, the CDR3 is TGCGCCAGCAGCTTGGAAGGGCTAGCGGAGTACAATGAGCAGTTCTTC. Its translation is CASSLEGLAEYNEQFF.

The rearrangement links TRBV5-1 to TRBJ2-5; TRBD1 matches at 8 bases. CDR3 length equals 14 residues. The V and J ends lost 3 bases and 5 bases, in that order; junction bases with no gene match: 6. Germline CDR1 and CDR2: SGHRS and YFSETQ. In DNA form, the CDR3 reads TGCGCCAGCAGCTCTGGACAGGGTGGGGAGACCCAGTACTTC. This gives the protein CASSSGQGGETQYF.

This clone was detected only once. This chain links TRBV9 with TRBJ2-3, with 10 bases fitting TRBD2. The CDR3 consists of 16 residues. The germline gives CDR1 SGDLS, CDR2 YYNGEE. V was pared by 4 bases and J by 2 bases, with 7 bases of the junction left unmatched. The CDR3 reads CASSLGTSVSTDTQYF. The CDR3 region has the DNA TGTGCCAGCAGCCTCGGGACTAGCGTCTCCACAGATACGCAGTATTTT.

This chain uses TRBV29-1 with TRBJ2-7, with D possibly TRBD2 on 6 matching bases. Trimming stripped 7 bases from V and 0 bases from J, with 16 bases between. Germline-derived CDR1 and CDR2 are SQVTM and ANQGSEA. The CDR3 has 14 amino acids. CDR3 loop: CSAAGRKSSYEQYF. The CDR3 region has the DNA TGCAGCGCCGCGGGACGGAAAAGCTCCTACGAGCAGTACTTC.

The genes are TRBV30 and TRBJ2-1, with D uncertain. The CDR3 covers 12 residues. Germline CDR1 GTSNPN, CDR2 SVGIG (reference sequence). Trimming stripped 7 bases from V and 0 bases from J, with 7 bases between. This CDR3 is CAFFSSYNEQFF. DNA for the CDR3: TGTGCCTTCTTTAGCTCCTACAATGAGCAGTTCTTC.

The chain is built from TRBV19 and TRBJ2-5, with 7 bases identical to TRBD2. This CDR3 is built from 14 residues. V dropped 3 bases and J dropped 5; count of bases not matched to a gene: 6. Germline-derived CDR1 and CDR2 are LNHDA and SQIVND (reference sequence). The CDR3: CASSISGGWETQYF. The CDR3 DNA is TGTGCCAGTAGTATTTCGGGGGGTTGGGAGACCCAGTACTTC.

The rearrangement uses TRBV15 and TRBJ1-5, with a tentative D call TRBD1 (5 bases). Germline CDR1 LNHNV, CDR2 YYDKDF (reference sequence). Trimming shortened V by 0 bases and J by 1 base, and 10 bases separated the two germline ends. CDR3 length: 16 residues. CDR3 DNA: TGTGCCACCAGCAGAGAGAGGCAGGGCAGCAATCAGCCCCAGCATTTT. It translates to CATSRERQGSNQPQHF.

J is TRBJ2-7 and V is TRBV16; 10 nucleotides line up with TRBD2. Germline-derived CDR1 and CDR2 are KGHSY and FQNENV. The CDR3 runs to 14 residues. J gave up 4 bases and V 4 bases, and 4 bases lay outside the gene matches. As DNA, the CDR3 is TGTGCCAGCAGCCCCGGACTAGCGGAGTACGAGCAGTACTTC. Its translation is CASSPGLAEYEQYF. Combining the CDR3 with reference TRBV16 and TRBJ2-7 gives the whole variable domain GEEVAQTPKHLVRGEGQKAKLYCAPIKGHSYVFWYQQVLKNEFKFLISFQNENVFDETGMPKERFSAKCLPNSPCSLEIQATKLEDSAVYFCASSPGLAEYEQYFGPGTRLTVT.

This chain joins TRBV10-1 and TRBJ1-2; D is undetermined. The CDR3 has 14 residues. V shed 4 bases and J shed 8 bases, with 17 bases lying between them. Germline V gives CDR1 WNHNN, CDR2 SYGVQD (reference sequence). In DNA, the CDR3 is TGCGCCAGCAGTGGGGGAGGTGTGGGGATCGGCTACACCTTC. Translation gives CASSGGGVGIGYTF.

The chain has TRBV10-3 and TRBJ2-3; weak D call: TRBD2 (5 bases). Germline values: CDR1 ENHRY, CDR2 SYGVKD. The CDR3 consists of 13 residues. V lost 11 bases, J lost 0 bases, and 12 bases lay in between. In DNA, the CDR3 is TGTGCCTCCGGGAAACTGAGCACAGATACGCAGTATTTT. It is translated as CASGKLSTDTQYF.

The chain joins TRBV5-1 to TRBJ2-1; 7 bases map to TRBD1. This CDR3 has 14 residues. The germline V gene has CDR1 SGHRS and CDR2 YFSETQ. V dropped 4 bases and J dropped 5; count of bases not matched to a gene: 6. CDR3 loop: CASSPGQQNNEQFF. The CDR3 nucleotides are TGCGCCAGCAGCCCGGGACAGCAAAACAATGAGCAGTTCTTC.

The V and J genes are TRBV5-4 and TRBJ2-7; possibly TRBD2 for D (7 bases). There are 16 residues in the CDR3. Germline lookup yields CDR1 SGHNT and CDR2 YYREEE (reference sequence). V lost 3 bases and J 1 base, leaving 17 bases between the germline ends. CDR3 nucleotide sequence: TGTGCCAGCAGCTCCTTAGGGGGAGGGCCGTCCTACGAGCAGTACTTC. It specifies CASSSLGGGPSYEQYF. Full variable domain (missing parts from reference TRBV5-4 and TRBJ2-7): ETGVTQSPTHLIKTRGQQVTLRCSSQSGHNTVSWYQQALGQGPQFIFQYYREEENGRGNFPPRFSGLQFPNYSSELNVNALELDDSALYLCASSSLGGGPSYEQYFGPGTRLTVT.

The DNA of the CDR3 is TGTGCCAGCAGTCCGACCCCGACTAGCGGCATTGGGGCCAAAAACATTCAGTACTTC. This translates into CASSPTPTSGIGAKNIQYF. The rearrangement uses TRBV28 and TRBJ2-4; 9 nucleotides line up with TRBD2. Per the germline V gene, CDR1 is MDHEN and CDR2 is SYDVKM. CDR3 length: 19 residues. V shed 5 bases, J shed 1 base, and the junction held 15 bases outside the gene matches.

About this clone itself: Other DNA sequences in the sample encode the same CDR3. The chain combines TRBV27 with TRBJ2-5; 12 bases are a match to TRBD1. With 6 bases clipped from V and 5 bases from J, the junction kept 7 bases outside the gene matches. CDR1 is MNHEY, CDR2 SMNVEV, per germline (reference sequence). The CDR3 spans 15 residues. The CDR3 region is CASSSGTGGVETQYF. CDR3 bases: TGTGCCAGCAGCTCGGGGACAGGGGGCGTTGAGACCCAGTACTTC.

The count of this clone is one. The V gene is TRBV12-5, the J gene TRBJ2-3, with 12 bases matching TRBD1. The length of the CDR3 is 17 residues. V was pared by 6 bases and J by 3 bases, with 10 bases of the junction left unmatched. Germline V gene lookup returns CDR1 LGHNT and CDR2 FRNRAP. CDR3 protein: CASGGGQGATRTDTQYF. CDR3 sequence (DNA): TGTGCTAGTGGGGGGGGACAGGGGGCTACGAGAACAGATACGCAGTATTTT.

The count of this clone is one. The V and J genes are TRBV10-1 and TRBJ2-7, with D perhaps TRBD2 (7 bases). The V gene lost 5 bases and the J gene lost 5 bases, with 19 bases spanning the gap. Germline lookup yields CDR1 WNHNN and CDR2 SYGVQD (reference sequence). This CDR3 comprises 15 residues. CDR3 DNA: TGCGCCAGCAGTCCTGTGACCGGGGGGCTACACGAGCAGTACTTC. Protein sequence: CASSPVTGGLHEQYF.

This chain joins TRBV10-3 and TRBJ1-4; TRBD1 aligns across 7 bases. CDR3 size: 13 residues. Germline CDR1 is ENHRY and CDR2 is SYGVKD. V lost 0 bases to trimming and J lost 12 bases; unmatched junction nucleotides: 4. CDR3 amino acids: CAISESLGQELFF. The CDR3 nucleotides read TGTGCCATCAGTGAGTCCCTCGGACAGGAACTGTTTTTT.

The V gene is TRBV5-1, the J gene TRBJ2-1, with 12 positions matching TRBD2. CDR1 and CDR2 (germline): SGHRS, YFSETQ. The V and J ends lost 5 bases and 7 bases, in that order; junction bases with no gene match: 7. CDR3 length: 15 residues. CDR3 loop: CASRKELAGGNEQFF. CDR3 sequence (DNA): TGCGCCAGCAGAAAAGAGCTAGCGGGAGGGAATGAGCAGTTCTTC.

The sample holds a few counts of this clone. This chain joins TRBV10-2 and TRBJ2-7; D is perhaps TRBD2 (5 bases). In germline, CDR1 is WSHSY, CDR2 SAAADI. V was cut by 5 bases and J by 6 bases, with 14 bases left in between. CDR3 size: 13 residues. As DNA, the CDR3 is TGCGCCAGCAGTCTTGTCTCGAGCGGCGAGCAGTACTTC. Protein: CASSLVSSGEQYF.

The rearrangement joins TRBV11-3 to TRBJ1-3; TRBD1 agrees at 8 bases. This CDR3 spans 16 amino acids. CDR1 and CDR2 (germline): SGHNT, YENEEA. Losses at the gene ends were 5 bases for V and 3 bases for J; bases not matched to a gene: 9. DNA of the CDR3: TGTGCCAGCAGCCAGCCCCAGGGGGCGGGTGGAAACACCATATATTTT. It translates to CASSQPQGAGGNTIYF.

The chain recombines TRBV28 with TRBJ2-5; TRBD2 matches at 12 bases. This CDR3 comprises 16 residues. Germline trimming cut 5 bases from V and 1 base from J; bases unmatched to any gene: 5. Per germline, CDR1 MDHEN and CDR2 SYDVKM. The CDR3 reads CASSPRTSGAQETQYF. CDR3 coding DNA: TGTGCCAGCAGTCCTCGGACTAGCGGGGCCCAAGAGACCCAGTACTTC.

This clone showed up just a few times. The chain links TRBV10-3 to TRBJ2-1, with D possibly being TRBD2 (6 bases). CDR3 length: 17 amino acids. Germline assignment: CDR1 ENHRY and CDR2 SYGVKD. Deletions cut 0 bases from V and 0 bases from J, with 12 bases between. In nucleotides, the CDR3 is TGTGCCATCAGTGAGTCCCCGCGGGGAACCTCCTACAATGAGCAGTTCTTC. It is translated as CAISESPRGTSYNEQFF.